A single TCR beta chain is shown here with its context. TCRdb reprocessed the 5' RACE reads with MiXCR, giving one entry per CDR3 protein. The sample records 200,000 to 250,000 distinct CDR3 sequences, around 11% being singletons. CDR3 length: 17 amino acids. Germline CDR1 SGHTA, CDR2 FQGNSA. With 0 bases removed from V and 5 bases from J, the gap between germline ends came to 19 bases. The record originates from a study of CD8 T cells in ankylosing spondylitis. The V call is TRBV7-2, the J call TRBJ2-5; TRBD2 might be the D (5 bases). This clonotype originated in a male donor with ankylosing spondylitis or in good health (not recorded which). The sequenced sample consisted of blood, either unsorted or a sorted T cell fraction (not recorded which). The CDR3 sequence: CASSLALVSPGWETQYF. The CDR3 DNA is TGTGCCAGCAGCTTAGCGCTTGTCTCGCCGGGGTGGGAGACCCAGTACTTC.